A single T cell receptor beta chain is shown here with its context. Its antigen is unknown. Within one base of it there is no much larger clone, and no base qualities were kept. The library relied on RT-PCR. Data came from a NextSeq 550. TCRdb's own reprocessing of the public reads used fastp at Q25 and MiXCR and kept productive beta chains. When rows share a CDR3 protein, they turn into one entry using the most common DNA and genes. This sample comprises a few hundred thousand distinct CDR3 sequences, around 40% of them detected only once. Roughly 10% of the sample rests with the top ten. This sample was taken from a study of patients and donors after allogeneic stem cell transplantation (dated by TCRdb to between 2020 and 2021). The CDR3 numbers 15 residues from cysteine through phenylalanine. Only CDR3 DNA is held: 45 bases, read in frame from base 1. In the germline V gene, CDR1 corresponds to SGHTA and CDR2 to FQGNSA. Trimming removed 0 bases from V and 4 bases from J, leaving 12 bases between the germline ends.

The sequence was obtained from a human donor who was either an allogeneic HSCT recipient or a stem cell or donor lymphocyte infusion donor (not recorded which). It is not recorded whose cells these are; they may come from a transplant donor. This receptor chain uses TRBV7-2 and TRBJ2-5, with a weak D call of TRBD2 (5 bases match). What was sequenced was blood, either unsorted or a sorted T cell fraction (not recorded which). CDR3 loop: CASSLAGSRGETQYF. The DNA sequence is TGTGCCAGCAGCTTAGCTGGGAGCCGAGGAGAGACCCAGTACTTC. Joined to the reference TRBV7-2 and TRBJ2-5 proteins, this CDR3 gives the full variable domain: GAGVSQSPSNKVTEKGKDVELRCDPISGHTALYWYRQSLGQGLEFLIYFQGNSAPDKSGLPSDRFSAERTGGSVSTLTIQRTQQEDSAVYLCASSLAGSRGETQYFGPGTRLLVL.